Here is one TCR beta chain with its context. Its antigen is not yet known. Base qualities are not recorded, but no much larger clone differs from it by a single base. This entry is derived from a study of cytotoxic CD8 clonotypes in ibrutinib-treated CLL (TCRdb year 2021). Regarding the complete study: The cohort was composed of under 12 relapsed/refractory and approximately 16 treatment-naive patients; IGHV unmutated status was identified in about 17 patients. Partial responses were observed in 24 patients and complete responses in 2; after a median follow-up of around 68 months, remission was maintained in roughly 14 patients and progression was observed in roughly twelve. Response samples were taken after a median of around 13 months on treatment, ranging from about 6 to 40 months. On average, each sample yielded around 250,000 productive templates and under 95,000 productive rearrangements. Longitudinal samples were available for about 30% of the 86 trial participants. Cryopreserved peripheral blood mononuclear cells were collected at three points: before therapy, at response, and at either sustained remission or disease progression. All remission and progressive disease samples were collected while patients were still receiving ibrutinib.

Including cysteine and phenylalanine, the CDR3 has 15 amino acids. Of the read, only the CDR3 DNA is kept; its 45 bases are in frame from base 1. CDR1 and CDR2 (MNHNY, SVGAGI) derive from the germline V gene (reference sequence). From V the trimming removes 6 bases and from J it removes 7 bases, while the gene matches leave 11 bases of the junction unaccounted for. The goal of deep resolution MiSeq sequencing was a depth between 1 in 1 million and 1 in 200,000 T cells, and coverage averaged 10x per clonotype. The immunoSEQ hsTCRB Kit was used to generate the TCR beta libraries. In the source study's methods: Data were analyzed with ImmunoSEQ Data Assistant and ImmunoSEQ Analyzer, with V, D and J genes assigned per IMGT definitions. Clonality was computed as one minus normalized Shannon entropy of productive rearrangement frequencies, ranging from 0 to 1. Only overrepresented clonotypes making up at least 0.05% of each patient's repertoire were included in the public clonotype analysis. Thirteen age-matched healthy donor repertoires from immuneACCESS were used as controls for clonality. The table was pulled from immuneACCESS by TCRdb, which kept in-frame rearrangements only. Such tables lose some clones; where checked, under half of the loss comes from unresolved V genes, and the rest has no known cause. The DNA gave D and trimming, while V, J and clone size come from that table. Within this sample are hundreds of thousands of clones, with 79% of them counted one time only. The ten largest clonotypes hold about 10% of the sample.

The meaning of the sample's time point label: approximately 11 months on ibrutinib. For TCR beta library preparation, roughly 2.2 micrograms of genomic DNA was extracted from cryopreserved PBMCs. High-throughput TCR beta sequencing was performed on longitudinal blood samples from CLL patients receiving ibrutinib monotherapy. The patients took part in an open-label, single-center phase 2 trial of ibrutinib monotherapy. The investigation overall reported the following: An increase in clonality was observed at ibrutinib response, with clonality remaining stable during sustained remission and falling back toward baseline at progression. Baseline clonality exceeded that of age-matched healthy donors and correlated strongly with circulating CD8+ T-cell counts. Lymph node repertoires were not examined, and the timing of sampling was not matched between patients in sustained remission and those whose disease progressed. Public clonotypes were found to be uncommon and were observed to contract or remain stable during treatment; the increase in clonality was shown to reflect expansion of private clonotypes at ibrutinib response.

The source of this sequence is a human donor with chronic lymphocytic leukemia. The material sequenced was PBMCs, taken after 12 months of ibrutinib treatment. The sequence links TRBV6-6 to TRBJ2-1; TRBD2 agrees with 8 junctional bases. DNA sequence: TGTGCCAGCAGGACGGGAGCGGGAGTGAGGAATGAGCAGTTCTTC. It translates to CASRTGAGVRNEQFF.